This T cell receptor beta chain is drawn from a study of blood T cell repertoires in COVID-19. Per the germline V gene, CDR1 is KGHSH and CDR2 is LQKENI. The CDR3 runs to 14 residues. V dropped 8 bases and J dropped 2 bases, with 13 bases sitting between them. Produced via immunoSEQ multiplex PCR; TCRdb's table is partial and in-frame only. This sample has 150,000 to 200,000 clones, with about four fifths found just once. This clone was seen only once. The gene calls are TRBV18 and TRBJ2-1, with D possibly being TRBD1 (5 bases). Sequencing input: peripheral blood. This sequence originates from a woman aged 40 to 55 with COVID-19, enrolled during active disease. The CDR3 loop reads CASAKDRAYNEQFF. Here the CDR3 DNA reads TGTGCCAGCGCTAAAGACAGAGCCTACAATGAGCAGTTCTTC.